These 19 T cell receptor beta chains originate from one sample sequenced in a study of radiation and T cells in renal cell carcinoma. Sequencing was performed with immunoSEQ multiplex PCR; in TCRdb, only in-frame clones are kept and a portion is missing. The sample consists of more than 95,000 clones, about four fifths of them appearing once. Time point: blood 2 weeks post-SBRT. Specified treatment: 15 Gy SBRT to primary tumor, nephrectomy 4 weeks later. The sample in question was blood, obtained from a patient whose treatment included radiotherapy and nephrectomy. These receptors were collected from a man in his fifties with renal cell carcinoma.

V is TRBV10-2 and J is TRBJ2-5; unclear D gene. CDR1 is WSHSY and CDR2 is SAAADI in the germline V gene. CDR3 length equals 13 residues. The germline V and J ends were trimmed by 3 bases and 1 base, with 6 bases remaining between them. As DNA, the CDR3 is TGCGCCAGCAGTGAAACAGTCCAAGAGACCCAGTACTTC. Protein product: CASSETVQETQYF.

The V and J genes are TRBV7-6 and TRBJ2-7, with TRBD2 as a possible D gene (5 bases). The CDR3 is 15 amino acids. Germline V gene sequence: CDR1 SGHVS, CDR2 FNYEAQ. Trimming removed 0 bases from V and 4 bases from J, with 13 bases in between. DNA for the CDR3: TGTGCCAGCAGCTTAGCAACGGGCCCGGGGTACGAGCAGTACTTC. The encoded protein is CASSLATGPGYEQYF.

The V gene is TRBV10-2, the J gene TRBJ2-7, with D tentatively TRBD1 (5 bases). V lost 6 bases, J lost 0 bases, and 9 bases lay in between. The CDR3 has 13 residues. Per germline, CDR1 WSHSY and CDR2 SAAADI. The DNA for the CDR3 is TGCGCCAGCAGAGGGGCAGGCTCCTACGAGCAGTACTTC. Protein product: CASRGAGSYEQYF.

This chain connects TRBV5-1 to TRBJ2-7; D gene uncertain. Between the trimmed V and J ends, which lost 6 bases and 6 bases, there was a span of 25 bases. CDR1 is SGHRS, CDR2 YFSETQ, per germline. The CDR3 spans 16 residues. CDR3 coding DNA: TGCGCCAGCAACTCTGGTGGGTCGGGTGTAGGACGCGAGCAGTACTTC. Amino acids: CASNSGGSGVGREQYF.

V is TRBV2 and J is TRBJ1-2, with a weak D call TRBD1 (5 bases). This CDR3 region has 11 residues. Germline V CDR1 and CDR2: SNHLY, FYNNEI. CDR3 DNA: TGTGCAGAACAGGAGTCTTATGGCTACACCTTC. This translates into CAEQESYGYTF.

The CDR3 region is CASSDPQTFNEQFF. DNA for the CDR3: TGTGCCAGCAGCGACCCACAGACCTTTAATGAGCAGTTCTTC. V gene TRBV6-1 combines with J gene TRBJ2-1; no firm D call. Looked up from germline, CDR1 is MNHNS and CDR2 is SASEGT. CDR3 length: 14 amino acids. The germline V and J ends were trimmed by 6 bases and 7 bases, with 16 bases remaining between them.

J is TRBJ1-1 and V is TRBV19; 10 bases are shared with TRBD1. V lost 4 bases, J lost 4 bases, and 3 bases stayed unmatched. Germline values: CDR1 LNHDA, CDR2 SQIVND (reference sequence). CDR3 length: 14 residues. The DNA for the CDR3 is TGTGCCAGTAGTACTAGGACAGGGGGCACTGAAGCTTTCTTT. Translating it yields CASSTRTGGTEAFF.

J is TRBJ1-5 and V is TRBV10-3; possible D gene TRBD1, 6 bases. The V gene lost 0 bases and the J gene lost 1 base, with 10 bases spanning the gap. This CDR3 is built from 16 residues. The germline CDR1 and CDR2 sequences are ENHRY and SYGVKD. The CDR3 sequence: CAISESGGRSNQPQHF. The CDR3 DNA is TGTGCCATCAGTGAGTCCGGGGGGCGCAGCAATCAGCCCCAGCATTTT.

This chain links TRBV19 with TRBJ2-2; D may be TRBD1 (5 bases). The length of the CDR3 is 13 residues. V lost 4 bases to trimming and J lost 3 bases, with 6 bases between them. Germline assignment: CDR1 LNHDA and CDR2 SQIVND (reference sequence). In DNA form, the CDR3 reads TGTGCCAGTAGTACCAGGGACACCGGGGAGCTGTTTTTT. Its translation: CASSTRDTGELFF.

V and J are TRBV19 and TRBJ2-3, with D unresolved. There are 15 residues in the CDR3. V lost 3 bases, J lost 0 bases, and 10 bases lay in between. The germline V gene has CDR1 LNHDA and CDR2 SQIVND (reference sequence). This CDR3 reads CASSIRATSTDTQYF. The CDR3 bases are TGTGCCAGTAGTATTCGAGCAACTAGCACAGATACGCAGTATTTT.

The chain carries TRBV19 and TRBJ2-5; 12 bases match TRBD2. The germline CDR1 and CDR2 sequences are LNHDA and SQIVND (reference sequence). Trimming cost V 5 bases and J 3 bases; bases outside gene matches: 7. The CDR3 contains 16 residues. CDR3 sequence: CASSPRTSGNEETQYF. CDR3 DNA sequence: TGTGCCAGTAGTCCGCGGACTAGCGGGAACGAAGAGACCCAGTACTTC.

This chain links TRBV5-8 with TRBJ1-5; D is uncertain. With 1 base removed from V and 6 bases from J, the gap between germline ends came to 8 bases. Germline V gives CDR1 SGHTS, CDR2 YDEGEE. The CDR3 is 13 amino acids. CDR3 amino acids: CASSLYLGQPQHF. In DNA, the CDR3 is TGTGCCAGCAGCTTGTATTTGGGTCAGCCCCAGCATTTT.

The chain carries TRBV7-9 and TRBJ1-2, with unresolved D. V was cut by 4 bases and J by 5 bases, with 14 bases left in between. The germline gives CDR1 SEHNR, CDR2 FQNEAQ (reference sequence). The CDR3 extends over 14 amino acids. Here the CDR3 reads CASSSDGRFYGYTF. CDR3 nucleotides: TGTGCCAGCAGCTCGGACGGAAGGTTTTATGGCTACACCTTC.

This clone was detected once. The chain carries TRBV5-4 and TRBJ2-7; 11 bases agree with TRBD1. There are 15 residues in the CDR3. Germline V lookup: CDR1 SGHNT, CDR2 YYREEE (reference sequence). V was pared by 2 bases and J by 2 bases, with 3 bases of the junction left unmatched. This CDR3 reads CASSFPGQGAYEQYF. CDR3 bases: TGTGCCAGCAGCTTCCCGGGACAGGGGGCCTACGAGCAGTACTTC.

On this clone itself: Just one base apart from a much larger clone, this may be a read error. At the DNA level, this CDR3 is encoded by other sequences in the same sample as well. The rearrangement joins TRBV9 to TRBJ1-1; D is unresolved. The V gene lost 0 bases and the J gene lost 1 base, with 4 bases spanning the gap. This CDR3 is built from 13 residues. From germline, CDR1 is SGDLS and CDR2 YYNGEE. Written as DNA, the CDR3 is TGTGCCAGCAGCGTAGCAGGGAACACTGAAGCTTTCTTT. Its translation: CASSVAGNTEAFF.

This chain connects TRBV19 to TRBJ1-3; 8 positions agree with TRBD1. CDR1 and CDR2 (germline): LNHDA, SQIVND (reference sequence). Trimming removed 7 bases from V and 5 bases from J; junction bases left unmatched: 7. The CDR3 has 14 residues. The CDR3 nucleotides are TGTGCCAGTAACCCAGACAGGGGAAGAAACACCATATATTTT. It is translated as CASNPDRGRNTIYF.

J is TRBJ2-7 and V is TRBV9; maybe TRBD1 (5 bases). This CDR3 has 15 residues. The germline V and J ends were trimmed by 0 bases and 4 bases, with 14 bases remaining between them. Germline assignment: CDR1 SGDLS and CDR2 YYNGEE. This CDR3 reads CASSVDGQGWYEQYF. As DNA, the CDR3 is TGTGCCAGCAGCGTAGATGGCCAGGGTTGGTACGAGCAGTACTTC.

The V gene is TRBV7-6, the J gene TRBJ2-2; D is ambiguous. The CDR3 consists of 12 residues. Trimming pared 6 bases from V and 7 bases from J, leaving 9 bases between. Germline CDR1 reads SGHVS; CDR2 reads FNYEAQ. CDR3 amino acids: CASRDASGELFF. CDR3 coding DNA: TGTGCCAGCAGAGATGCTAGCGGGGAGCTGTTTTTT.

In the case of this clone: The germline gene is not matched at one end of the junction; a read error may be the cause. The rearrangement joins TRBV13 to TRBJ1-2, with no clear D. Per germline, CDR1 PRHDT and CDR2 FYEKMQ (reference sequence). The CDR3 length is 12 residues. The DNA for the CDR3 is TGTGCCAGCAGCATGTCTAATTATGGCTACACCTTC. Translating gives CASSMSNYGYTF.